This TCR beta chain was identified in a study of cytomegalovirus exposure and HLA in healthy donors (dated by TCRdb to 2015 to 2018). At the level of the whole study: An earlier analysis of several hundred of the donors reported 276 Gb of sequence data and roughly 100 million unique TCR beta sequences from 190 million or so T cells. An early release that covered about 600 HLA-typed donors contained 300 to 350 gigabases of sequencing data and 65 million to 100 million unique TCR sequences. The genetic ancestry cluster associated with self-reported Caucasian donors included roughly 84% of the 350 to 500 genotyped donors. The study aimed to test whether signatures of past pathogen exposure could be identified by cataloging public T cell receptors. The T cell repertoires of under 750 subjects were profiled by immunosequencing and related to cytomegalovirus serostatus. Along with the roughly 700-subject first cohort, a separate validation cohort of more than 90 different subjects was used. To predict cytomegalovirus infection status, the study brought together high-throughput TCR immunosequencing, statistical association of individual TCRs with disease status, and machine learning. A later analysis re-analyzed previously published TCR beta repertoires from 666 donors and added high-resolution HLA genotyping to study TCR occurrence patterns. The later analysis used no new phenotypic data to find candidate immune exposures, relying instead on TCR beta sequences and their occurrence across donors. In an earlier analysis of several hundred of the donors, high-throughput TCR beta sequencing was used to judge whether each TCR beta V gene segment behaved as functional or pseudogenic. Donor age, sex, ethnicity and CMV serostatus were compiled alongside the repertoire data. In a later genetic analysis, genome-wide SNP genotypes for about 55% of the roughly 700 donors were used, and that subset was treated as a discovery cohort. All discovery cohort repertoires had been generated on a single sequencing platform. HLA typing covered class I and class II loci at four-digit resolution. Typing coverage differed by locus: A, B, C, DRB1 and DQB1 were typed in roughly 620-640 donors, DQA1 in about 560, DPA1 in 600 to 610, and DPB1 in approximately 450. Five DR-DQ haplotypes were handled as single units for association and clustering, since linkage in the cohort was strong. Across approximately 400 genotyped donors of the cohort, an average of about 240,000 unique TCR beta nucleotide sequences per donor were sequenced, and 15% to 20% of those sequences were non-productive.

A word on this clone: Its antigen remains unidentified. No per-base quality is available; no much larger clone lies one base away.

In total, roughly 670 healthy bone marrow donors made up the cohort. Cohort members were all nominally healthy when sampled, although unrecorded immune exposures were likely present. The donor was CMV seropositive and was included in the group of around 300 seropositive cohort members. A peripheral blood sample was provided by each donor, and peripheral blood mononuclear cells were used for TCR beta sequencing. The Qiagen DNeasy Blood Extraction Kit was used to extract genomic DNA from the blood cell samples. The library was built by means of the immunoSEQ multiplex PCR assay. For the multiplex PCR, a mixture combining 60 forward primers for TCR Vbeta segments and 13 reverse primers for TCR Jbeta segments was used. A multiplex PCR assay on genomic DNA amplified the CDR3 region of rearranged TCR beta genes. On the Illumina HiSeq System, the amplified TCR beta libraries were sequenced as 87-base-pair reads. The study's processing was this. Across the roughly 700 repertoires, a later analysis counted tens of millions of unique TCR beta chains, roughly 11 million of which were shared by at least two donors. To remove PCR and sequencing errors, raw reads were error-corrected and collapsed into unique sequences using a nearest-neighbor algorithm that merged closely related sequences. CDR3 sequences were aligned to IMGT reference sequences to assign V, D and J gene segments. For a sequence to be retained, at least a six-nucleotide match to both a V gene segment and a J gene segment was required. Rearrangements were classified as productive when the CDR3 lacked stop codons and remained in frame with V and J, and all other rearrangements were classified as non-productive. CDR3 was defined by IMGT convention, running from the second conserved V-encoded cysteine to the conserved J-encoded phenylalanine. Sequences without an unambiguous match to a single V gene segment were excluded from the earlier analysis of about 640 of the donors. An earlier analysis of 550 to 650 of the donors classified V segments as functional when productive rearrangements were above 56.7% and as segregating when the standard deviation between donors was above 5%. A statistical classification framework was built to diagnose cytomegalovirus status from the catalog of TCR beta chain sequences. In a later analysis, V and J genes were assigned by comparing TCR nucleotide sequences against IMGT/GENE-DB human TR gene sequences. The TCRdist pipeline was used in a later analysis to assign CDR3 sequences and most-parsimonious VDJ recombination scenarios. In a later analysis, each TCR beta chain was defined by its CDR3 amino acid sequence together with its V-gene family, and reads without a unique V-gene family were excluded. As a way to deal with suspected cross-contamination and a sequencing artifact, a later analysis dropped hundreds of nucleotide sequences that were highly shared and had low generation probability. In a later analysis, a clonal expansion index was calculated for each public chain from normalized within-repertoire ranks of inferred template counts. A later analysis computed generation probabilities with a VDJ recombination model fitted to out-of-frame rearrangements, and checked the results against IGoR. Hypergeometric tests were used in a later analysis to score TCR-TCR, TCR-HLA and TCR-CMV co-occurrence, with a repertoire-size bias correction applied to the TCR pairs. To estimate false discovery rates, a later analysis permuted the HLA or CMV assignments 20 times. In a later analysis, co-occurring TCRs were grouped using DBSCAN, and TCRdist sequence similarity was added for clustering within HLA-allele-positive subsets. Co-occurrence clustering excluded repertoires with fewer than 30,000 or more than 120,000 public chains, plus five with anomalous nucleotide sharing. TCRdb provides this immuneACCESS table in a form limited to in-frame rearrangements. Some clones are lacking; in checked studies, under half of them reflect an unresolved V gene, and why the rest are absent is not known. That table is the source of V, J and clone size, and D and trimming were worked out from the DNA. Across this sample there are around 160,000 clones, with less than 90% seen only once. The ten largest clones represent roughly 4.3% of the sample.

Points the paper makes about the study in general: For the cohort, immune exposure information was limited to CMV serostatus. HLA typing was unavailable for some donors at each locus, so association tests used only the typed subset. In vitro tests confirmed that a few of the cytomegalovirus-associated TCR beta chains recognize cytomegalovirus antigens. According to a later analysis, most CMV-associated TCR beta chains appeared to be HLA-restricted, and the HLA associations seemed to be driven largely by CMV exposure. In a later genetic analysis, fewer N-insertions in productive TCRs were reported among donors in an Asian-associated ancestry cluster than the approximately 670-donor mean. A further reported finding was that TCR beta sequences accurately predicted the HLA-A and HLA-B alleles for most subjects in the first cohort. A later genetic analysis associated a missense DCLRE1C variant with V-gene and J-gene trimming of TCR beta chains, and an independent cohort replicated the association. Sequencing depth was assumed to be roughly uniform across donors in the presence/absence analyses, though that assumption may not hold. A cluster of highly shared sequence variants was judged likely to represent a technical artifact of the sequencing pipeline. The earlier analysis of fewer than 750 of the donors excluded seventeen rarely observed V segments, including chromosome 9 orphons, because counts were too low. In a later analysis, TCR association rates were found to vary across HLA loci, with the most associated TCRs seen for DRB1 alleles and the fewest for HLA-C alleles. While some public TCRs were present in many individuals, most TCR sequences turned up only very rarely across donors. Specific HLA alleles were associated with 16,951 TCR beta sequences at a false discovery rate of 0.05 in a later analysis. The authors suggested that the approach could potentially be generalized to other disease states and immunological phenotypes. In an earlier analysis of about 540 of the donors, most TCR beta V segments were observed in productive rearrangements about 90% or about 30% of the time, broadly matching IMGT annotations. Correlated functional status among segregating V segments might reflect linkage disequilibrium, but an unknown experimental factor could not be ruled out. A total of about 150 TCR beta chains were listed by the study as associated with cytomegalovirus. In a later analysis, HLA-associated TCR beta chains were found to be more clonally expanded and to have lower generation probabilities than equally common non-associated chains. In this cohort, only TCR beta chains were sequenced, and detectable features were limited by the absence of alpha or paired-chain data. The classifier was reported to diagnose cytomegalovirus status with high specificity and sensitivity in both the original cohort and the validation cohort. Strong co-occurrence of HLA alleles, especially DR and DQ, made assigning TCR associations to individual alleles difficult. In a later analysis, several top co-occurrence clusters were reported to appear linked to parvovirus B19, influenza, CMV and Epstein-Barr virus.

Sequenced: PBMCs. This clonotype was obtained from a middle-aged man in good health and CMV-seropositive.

The bases are TGTGCCAGCAGCGTAGGTATACTAGCGGAAAACAATGAGCAGTTCTTC. It encodes CASSVGILAENNEQFF. The chain is made from TRBV9 and TRBJ2-1; 8 central nucleotides agree with TRBD2. Looking up the germline V gene yields CDR1 SGDLS and CDR2 YYNGEE. Trimming removed 0 bases from V and 5 bases from J; the gene matches leave 7 bases unexplained. The CDR3 runs 16 amino acids, cysteine and phenylalanine included. Only the CDR3 DNA is retained, 48 bases long and in frame from the first base.